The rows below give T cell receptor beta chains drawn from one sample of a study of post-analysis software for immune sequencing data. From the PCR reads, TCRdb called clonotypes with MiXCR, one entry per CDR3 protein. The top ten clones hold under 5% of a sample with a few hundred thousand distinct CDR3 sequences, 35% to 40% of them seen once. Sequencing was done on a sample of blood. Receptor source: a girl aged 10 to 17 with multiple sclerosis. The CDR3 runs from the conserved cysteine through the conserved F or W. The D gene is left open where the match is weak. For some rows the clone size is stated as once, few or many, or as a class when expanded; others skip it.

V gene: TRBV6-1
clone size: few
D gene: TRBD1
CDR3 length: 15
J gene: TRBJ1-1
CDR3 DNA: TGTGCCAGCAGTGAGAAGACAGGGATGAGCACTGAAGCTTTCTTT
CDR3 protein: CASSEKTGMSTEAFF

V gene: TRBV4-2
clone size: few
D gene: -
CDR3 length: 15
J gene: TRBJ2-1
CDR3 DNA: TGTGCCAGCAGCCAAGCCGGGGCAGGGTACAATGAGCAGTTCTTC
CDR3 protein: CASSQAGAGYNEQFF

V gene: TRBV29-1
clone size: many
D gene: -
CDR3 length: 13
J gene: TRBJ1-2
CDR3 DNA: TGCAGCGTTGGGGGACGGCTGAACTATGGCTACACCTTC
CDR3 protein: CSVGGRLNYGYTF

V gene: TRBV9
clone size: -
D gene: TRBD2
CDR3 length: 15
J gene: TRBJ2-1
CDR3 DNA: TGTGCCAGCAGCGTGACTAGCGGGAGGGAAAATGAGCAGTTCTTC
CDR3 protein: CASSVTSGRENEQFF

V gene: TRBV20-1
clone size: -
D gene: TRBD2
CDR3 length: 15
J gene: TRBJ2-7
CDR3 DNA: TGCAGTGCTAACCCATATAGCGGGAGTCCCTACGAGCAGTACTTC
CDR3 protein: CSANPYSGSPYEQYF

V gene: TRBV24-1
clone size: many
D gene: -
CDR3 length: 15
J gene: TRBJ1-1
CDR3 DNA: TGTGCCACCCCCGACGGCGAGAGAATGAACACTGAAGCTTTCTTT
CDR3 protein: CATPDGERMNTEAFF

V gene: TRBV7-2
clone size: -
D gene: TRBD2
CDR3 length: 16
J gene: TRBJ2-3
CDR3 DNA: TGTGCCAGCAGCTTAGCCGGCGGGGGGGCCGGAGATACGCAGTATTTT
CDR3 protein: CASSLAGGGAGDTQYF

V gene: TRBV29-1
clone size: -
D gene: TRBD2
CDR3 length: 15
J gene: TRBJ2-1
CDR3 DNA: TGCAGCGTTGATACTAGCGGTACGTTGGGCAATGAGCAGTTCTTC
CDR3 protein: CSVDTSGTLGNEQFF

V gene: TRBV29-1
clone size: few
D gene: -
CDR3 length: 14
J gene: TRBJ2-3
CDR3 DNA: TGCAGCCTTTTGGGGGGGGCCAGCACAGATACGCAGTATTTT
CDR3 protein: CSLLGGASTDTQYF

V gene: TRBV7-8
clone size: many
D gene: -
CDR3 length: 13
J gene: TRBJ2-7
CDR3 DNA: TGTGCCAGCAGGGATCCGGGGGCCTACGAGCAGTACTTC
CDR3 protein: CASRDPGAYEQYF

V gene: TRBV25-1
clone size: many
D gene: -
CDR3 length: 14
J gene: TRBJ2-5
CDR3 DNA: TGTGCCAGCATCCCCCCGGGGGCCAGTGAGACCCAGTACTTC
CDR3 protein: CASIPPGASETQYF

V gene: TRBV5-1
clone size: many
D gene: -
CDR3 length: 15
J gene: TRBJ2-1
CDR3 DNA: TGCGCCAGCAGCTTGGAAGGACTCGTGGGCAATGAGCAGTTCTTC
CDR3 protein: CASSLEGLVGNEQFF

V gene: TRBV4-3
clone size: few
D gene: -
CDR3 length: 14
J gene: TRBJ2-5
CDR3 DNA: TGCGCCAGCAGCCAATCTGGGGGCGAGGAGACCCAGTACTTC
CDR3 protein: CASSQSGGEETQYF

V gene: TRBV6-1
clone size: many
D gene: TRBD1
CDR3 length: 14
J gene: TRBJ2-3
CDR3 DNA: TGTGCCAGCAGTGTTACAGGGGTTCCAGATACGCAGTATTTT
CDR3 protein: CASSVTGVPDTQYF

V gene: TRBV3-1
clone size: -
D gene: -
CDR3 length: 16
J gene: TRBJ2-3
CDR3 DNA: TGTGCCAGCAGCCAAGATGTATCCGAAAAGACAGATACGCAGTATTTT
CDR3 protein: CASSQDVSEKTDTQYF

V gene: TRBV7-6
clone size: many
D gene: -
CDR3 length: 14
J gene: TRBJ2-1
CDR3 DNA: TGTGCCAGCCCCAATCGGCCTTCCTACAATGAGCAGTTCTTC
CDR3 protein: CASPNRPSYNEQFF

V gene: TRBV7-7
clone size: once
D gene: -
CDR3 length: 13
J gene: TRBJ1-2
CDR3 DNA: TGTGCCAGACCTGGCGACAGAGGCTATGGCTACACCTTC
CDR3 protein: CARPGDRGYGYTF

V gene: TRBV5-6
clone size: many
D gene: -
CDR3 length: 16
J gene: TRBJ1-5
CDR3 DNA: TGTGCCAGCAGCTTGGGGGGTACCCCGGCCGATCAGCCCCAGCATTTT
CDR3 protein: CASSLGGTPADQPQHF

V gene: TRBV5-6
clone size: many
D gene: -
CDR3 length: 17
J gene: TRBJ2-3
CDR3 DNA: TGTGCCAGCAGCTTAGGGGAGCTCCGATTGGGCACAGATACGCAGTATTTT
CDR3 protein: CASSLGELRLGTDTQYF

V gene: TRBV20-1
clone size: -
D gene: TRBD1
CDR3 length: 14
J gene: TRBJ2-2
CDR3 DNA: TGCAGTGCTCTTCCGGGACAGGGAAAGGGGGAGCTGTTTTTT
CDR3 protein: CSALPGQGKGELFF

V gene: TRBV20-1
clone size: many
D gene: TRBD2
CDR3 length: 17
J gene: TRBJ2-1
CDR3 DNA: TGCAGTGCTAGAGATCACCAGCGGGAGGGCTCCTACAATGAGCAGTTCTTC
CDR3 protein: CSARDHQREGSYNEQFF

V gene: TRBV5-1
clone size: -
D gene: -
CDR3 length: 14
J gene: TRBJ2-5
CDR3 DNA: TGCGCCAGCAGCCGCGCCGGGACATCCGGGGAGCAGTACTTC
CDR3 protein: CASSRAGTSGEQYF

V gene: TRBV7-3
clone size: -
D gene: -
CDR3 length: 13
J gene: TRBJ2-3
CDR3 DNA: TGTGCCAGCAGCCCTACCCACACAGGTACGCAGTATTTT
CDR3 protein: CASSPTHTGTQYF

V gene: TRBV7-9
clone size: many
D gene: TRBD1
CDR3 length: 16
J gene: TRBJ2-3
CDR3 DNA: TGTGCCAGCAGCCCGTGGGGACAGGACGTGTCAGATACGCAGTATTTT
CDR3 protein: CASSPWGQDVSDTQYF

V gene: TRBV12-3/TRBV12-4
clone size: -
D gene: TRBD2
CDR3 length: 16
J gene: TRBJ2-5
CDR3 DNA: TGTGCCAGCAGTTTATCGGGAGCGGGAGGAGGGGAGACCCAGTACTTC
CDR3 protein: CASSLSGAGGGETQYF

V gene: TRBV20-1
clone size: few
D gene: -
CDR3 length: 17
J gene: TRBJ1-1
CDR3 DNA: TGCAGTGCCCCGCCCGCACCCTTTACGGGCGTGAACACTGAAGCTTTCTTT
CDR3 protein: CSAPPAPFTGVNTEAFF

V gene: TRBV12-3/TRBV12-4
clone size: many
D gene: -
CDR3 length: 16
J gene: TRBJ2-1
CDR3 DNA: TGTGCCAGCAGTTTCGGGGGTCCCTCCTCCTACAATGAGCAGTTCTTC
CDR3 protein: CASSFGGPSSYNEQFF

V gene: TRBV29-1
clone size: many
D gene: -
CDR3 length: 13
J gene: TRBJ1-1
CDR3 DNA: TGCAGCGTTGAAAAAGTTATGAACACTGAAGCTTTCTTT
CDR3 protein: CSVEKVMNTEAFF

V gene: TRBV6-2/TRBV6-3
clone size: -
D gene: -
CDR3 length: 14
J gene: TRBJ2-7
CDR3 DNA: TGTGCCAGCAGTCATTTGGACAGCTCCTACGAGCAGTACTTC
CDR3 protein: CASSHLDSSYEQYF

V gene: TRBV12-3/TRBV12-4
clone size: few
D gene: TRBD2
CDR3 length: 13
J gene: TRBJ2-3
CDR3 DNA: TGTGCCAGCGGGGGGGGGGTTCAGCATACGCAGTATTTT
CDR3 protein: CASGGGVQHTQYF

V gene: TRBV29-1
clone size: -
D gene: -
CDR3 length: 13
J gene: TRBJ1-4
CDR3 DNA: TGCAGCGTAGGGCAGGGGAGGTTTGAAAAACTGTTTTTT
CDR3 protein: CSVGQGRFEKLFF

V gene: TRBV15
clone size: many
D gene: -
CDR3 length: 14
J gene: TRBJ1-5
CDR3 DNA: TGTGCCACCAGGAGTCAGGGGAATCGTCAGCCCCAGCATTTT
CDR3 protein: CATRSQGNRQPQHF

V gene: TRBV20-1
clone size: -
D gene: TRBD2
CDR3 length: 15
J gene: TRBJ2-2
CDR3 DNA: TGCAGTGGCCGGGCGGGGGGCCTAAACACCGGGGAGCTGTTTTTT
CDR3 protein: CSGRAGGLNTGELFF

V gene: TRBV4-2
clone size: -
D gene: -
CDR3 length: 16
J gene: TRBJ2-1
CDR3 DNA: TGTGCCAGCAGCCAAGACCTAGGGGGGAGCTACAATGAGCAGTTCTTC
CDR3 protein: CASSQDLGGSYNEQFF

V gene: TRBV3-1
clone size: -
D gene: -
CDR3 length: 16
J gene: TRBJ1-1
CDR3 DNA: TGTGCCAGCAGCCAAGGGGATAAAGGCTTCGGGGCTGAAGCTTTCTTT
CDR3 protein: CASSQGDKGFGAEAFF